This T cell receptor beta chain was documented in a study of CD8+CD57+ T cells in acquired aplastic anemia. TCR beta VDJ and CDR3 profiling used genomic DNA as template. TCRdb itself ran the reads through MiXCR, one entry per CDR3 protein. The data contain about 130,000 distinct CDR3 sequences, about 48% of them singletons. Germline assignment: CDR1 SGHRS and CDR2 YFSETQ. Trimming pared 0 bases from V and 6 bases from J, leaving 12 bases between. The CDR3 has 14 residues. Study findings and constraints: It was found that 25 to 35 CD8+ CDR3 sequences were shared between patients and controls.

Comment on this clonotype: Its cognate antigen is unknown.

The chain links TRBV5-1 to TRBJ1-2, with D tentatively TRBD1 (5 bases). This TCR came from a human donor in good health, serving as a control. Sequenced: sorted CD4+, CD8+, or CD8+CD57+ T cells (not recorded which) from PBMCs. CDR3 sequence reads: CASSLEGRAHGYTF. The DNA of the CDR3 is TGCGCCAGCAGCTTGGAAGGCAGGGCCCATGGCTACACCTTC. The full variable domain, completed using reference TRBV5-1 and TRBJ1-2, is KAGVTQTPRYLIKTRGQQVTLSCSPISGHRSVSWYQQTPGQGLQFLFEYFSETQRNKGNFPGRFSGRQFSNSRSEMNVSTLELGDSALYLCASSLEGRAHGYTFGSGTRLTVV.